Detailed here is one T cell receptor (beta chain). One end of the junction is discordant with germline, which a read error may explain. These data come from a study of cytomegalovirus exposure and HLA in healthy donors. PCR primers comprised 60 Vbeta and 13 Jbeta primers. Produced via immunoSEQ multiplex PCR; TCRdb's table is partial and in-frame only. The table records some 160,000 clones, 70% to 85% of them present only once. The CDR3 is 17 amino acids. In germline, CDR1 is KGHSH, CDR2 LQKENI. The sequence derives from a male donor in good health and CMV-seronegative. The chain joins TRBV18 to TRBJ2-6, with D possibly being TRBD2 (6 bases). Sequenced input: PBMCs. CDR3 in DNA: TGTGCCAGTTCACCACAATATGGGGGGAGTAGGGCCAACGTCCTGACTTTC. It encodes CASSPQYGGSRANVLTF. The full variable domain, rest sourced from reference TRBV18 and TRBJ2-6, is NAGVMQNPRHLVRRRGQEARLRCSPMKGHSHVYWYRQLPEEGLKFMVYLQKENIIDESGMPKERFSAEFPKEGPSILRIQQVVRGDSAAYFCASSPQYGGSRANVLTFGAGSRLTVL.